This record covers a single TCR beta chain. Its antigen is not yet known. Within one base of it there is no much larger clone, and no base qualities were kept. CDR1 and CDR2 are drawn from the germline V gene: LGHNA, YSLEER. The CDR3 numbers 16 residues from cysteine through phenylalanine. The only DNA kept is the CDR3, 48 bases in frame from the first base. Clipping removes 0 bases from V and 5 bases from J, with 7 as the unmatched junction base count. The library was built by means of the immunoSEQ multiplex PCR assay. Concerning the study's data processing: A statistical classification framework was built for diagnosing cytomegalovirus status from the catalog of TCR beta chain sequences. TCRdb limited this immuneACCESS table to in-frame rearrangements with V and J called. A share of clones is missing; checked studies link under half to unresolved V genes, and the rest is unexplained. V, J and clone size reflect that table, while D and trimming were determined from the DNA. In all, the sample holds 150,000 to 200,000 clones, and 85% of those were seen once. The top ten clones comprise approximately 2.4% of the sample.

This specimen belongs to a study of cytomegalovirus exposure and HLA in healthy donors (dated by TCRdb to 2017 to 2019). Regarding the study in general: The roughly 650 repertoires of the first cohort and the roughly 110 validation repertoires were produced on the same platform, according to a later analysis. The study aimed to test whether signatures of past pathogen exposure could be identified by cataloging public T cell receptors. Along with the approximately 650-subject first cohort, a separate validation cohort of more than 90 different subjects was used. The study combined high-throughput TCR immunosequencing, statistical association of individual TCRs with disease status, and machine learning to predict cytomegalovirus infection status.

General conclusions and limits of the study: The classifier was reported to diagnose cytomegalovirus status with high specificity and sensitivity in both the original and validation cohorts. It was suggested by the authors that the approach could potentially be generalized to other disease states and immunological phenotypes. The study gave a list of about 150 TCR beta chains associated with cytomegalovirus. In vitro tests confirmed that a few of the cytomegalovirus-associated TCR beta chains recognize cytomegalovirus antigens. In a later analysis, TCRs clustered in the first cohort were found to also tend to co-occur in the approximately 120 validation repertoires, with about 93% of cluster scores above 0. Most TCR sequences were seen in very few donors, while some public TCRs were found in many individuals. The validation cohort had no HLA typing available for a later analysis, so co-occurrence within that cohort was assessed over all 110 or so repertoires.

The donors belonged to the validation cohort of approximately 130 subjects, which was separate from the approximately 660-subject first cohort. The chain uses TRBV4-3 and TRBJ2-1, with 7 bases in between that match TRBD2. The receptor was isolated from a man between 25 and 39 years old in good health and CMV-seropositive. Sequenced sample: PBMCs. The bases read TGCGCCAGCAGCCAAGAGGGGACTAACATAAACAATGAGCAGTTCTTC. This sequence encodes CASSQEGTNINNEQFF.